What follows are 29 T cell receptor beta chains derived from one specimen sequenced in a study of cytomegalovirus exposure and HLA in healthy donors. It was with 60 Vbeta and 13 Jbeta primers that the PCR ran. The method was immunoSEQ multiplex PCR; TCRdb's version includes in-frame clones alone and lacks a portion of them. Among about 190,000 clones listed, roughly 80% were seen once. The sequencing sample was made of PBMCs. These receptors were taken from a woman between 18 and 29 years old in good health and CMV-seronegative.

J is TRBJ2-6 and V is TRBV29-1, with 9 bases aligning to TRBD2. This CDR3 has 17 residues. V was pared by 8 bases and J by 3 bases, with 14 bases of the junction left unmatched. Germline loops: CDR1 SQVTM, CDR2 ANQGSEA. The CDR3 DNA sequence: TGCAGCTTCGGTCGACTAGCGGCCAGGAGTGGGGCCAACGTCCTGACTTTC. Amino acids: CSFGRLAARSGANVLTF.

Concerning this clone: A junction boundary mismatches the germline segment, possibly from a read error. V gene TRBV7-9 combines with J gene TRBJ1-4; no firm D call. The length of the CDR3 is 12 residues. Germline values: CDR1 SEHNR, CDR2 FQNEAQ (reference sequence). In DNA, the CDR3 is TGTTCCAGCAGCTTATCGGATGAAAAACTGTTTTTT. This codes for CSSSLSDEKLFF. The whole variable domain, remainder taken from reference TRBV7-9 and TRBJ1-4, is DTGVSQNPRHKITKRGQNVTFRCDPISEHNRLYWYRQTLGQGPEFLTYFQNEAQLEKSRLLSDRFSAERPKGSFSTLEIQRTEQGDSAMYLCSSSLSDEKLFFGSGTQLSVL.

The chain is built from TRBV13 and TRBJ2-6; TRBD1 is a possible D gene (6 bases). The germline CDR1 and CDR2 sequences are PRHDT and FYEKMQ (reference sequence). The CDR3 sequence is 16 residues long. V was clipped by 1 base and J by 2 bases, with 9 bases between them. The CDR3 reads CASSLVRQAGANVLTF. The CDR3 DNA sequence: TGTGCCAGCAGCTTAGTAAGACAGGCTGGGGCCAACGTCCTGACTTTC.

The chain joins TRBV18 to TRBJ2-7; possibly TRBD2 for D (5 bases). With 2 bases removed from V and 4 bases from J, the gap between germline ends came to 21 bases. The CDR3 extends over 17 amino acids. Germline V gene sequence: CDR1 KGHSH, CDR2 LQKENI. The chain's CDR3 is CASSPLGVGGVKYEQYF. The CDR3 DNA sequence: TGTGCCAGCTCACCATTGGGAGTTGGAGGCGTGAAATACGAGCAGTACTTC.

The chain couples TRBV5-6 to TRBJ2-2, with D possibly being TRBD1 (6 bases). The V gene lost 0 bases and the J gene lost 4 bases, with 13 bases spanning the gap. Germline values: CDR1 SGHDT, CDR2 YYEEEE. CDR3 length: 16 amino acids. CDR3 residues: CASSLGGQLFTGELFF. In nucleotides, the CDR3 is TGTGCCAGCAGCTTGGGGGGGCAACTCTTCACCGGGGAGCTGTTTTTT.

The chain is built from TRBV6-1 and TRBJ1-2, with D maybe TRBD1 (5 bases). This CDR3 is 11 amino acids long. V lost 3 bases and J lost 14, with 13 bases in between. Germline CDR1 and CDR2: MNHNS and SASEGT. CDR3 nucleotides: TGTGCCAGCAGTGAGACAGAGCTTGGGACCTTC. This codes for CASSETELGTF.

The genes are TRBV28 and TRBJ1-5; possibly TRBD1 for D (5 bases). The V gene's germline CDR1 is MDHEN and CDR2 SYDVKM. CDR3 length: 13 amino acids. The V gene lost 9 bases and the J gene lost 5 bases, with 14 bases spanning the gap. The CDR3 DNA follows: TGTGCCAGGGGAGGGGACTCCGATCAGCCCCAGCATTTT. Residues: CARGGDSDQPQHF.

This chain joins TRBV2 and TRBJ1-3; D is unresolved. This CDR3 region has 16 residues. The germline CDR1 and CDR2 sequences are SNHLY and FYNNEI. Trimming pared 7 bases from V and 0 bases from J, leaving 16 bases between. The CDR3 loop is CASIFDGGVSGNTIYF. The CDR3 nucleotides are TGTGCCAGCATTTTTGACGGCGGGGTCTCTGGAAACACCATATATTTT. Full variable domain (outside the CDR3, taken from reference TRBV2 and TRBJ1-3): EPEVTQTPSHQVTQMGQEVILRCVPISNHLYFYWYRQILGQKVEFLVSFYNNEISEKSEIFDDQFSVERPDGSNFTLKIRSTKLEDSAMYFCASIFDGGVSGNTIYFGEGSWLTVV.

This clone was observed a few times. In nucleotides, the CDR3 is TGTGCCAGCAGCCCGACTAGCGGGAGTTTCGACAATGAGCAGTTCTTC. Amino acid sequence: CASSPTSGSFDNEQFF. The chain uses TRBV7-3 and TRBJ2-1; 12 positions agree with TRBD2. With 5 bases clipped from V and 5 bases from J, the junction kept 7 bases outside the gene matches. Germline V gives CDR1 SGHTA, CDR2 FQGTGA. This CDR3 spans 16 amino acids.

CDR3 loop: CASSLERPDGYTF. CDR3 bases: TGCGCCAGCAGCTTGGAGCGCCCCGATGGCTACACCTTC. The chain employs TRBV5-1 and TRBJ1-2; D remains unclear. This CDR3 region has 13 residues. Trimming stripped 0 bases from V and 6 bases from J, with 9 bases between. The germline CDR1 and CDR2 sequences are SGHRS and YFSETQ.

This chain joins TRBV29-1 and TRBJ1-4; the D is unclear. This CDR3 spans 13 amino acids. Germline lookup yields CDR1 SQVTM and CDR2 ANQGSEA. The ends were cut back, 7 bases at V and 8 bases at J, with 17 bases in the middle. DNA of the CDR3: TGCAGCGCCGAGAGGCAGCCTGGCGAAAAACTGTTTTTT. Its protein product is CSAERQPGEKLFF.

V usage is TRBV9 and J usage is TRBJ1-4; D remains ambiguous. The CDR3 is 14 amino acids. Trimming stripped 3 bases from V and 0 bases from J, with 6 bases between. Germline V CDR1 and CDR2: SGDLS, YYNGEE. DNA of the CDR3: TGTGCCAGCAGCGGGCTCGCAACTAATGAAAAACTGTTTTTT. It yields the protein CASSGLATNEKLFF.

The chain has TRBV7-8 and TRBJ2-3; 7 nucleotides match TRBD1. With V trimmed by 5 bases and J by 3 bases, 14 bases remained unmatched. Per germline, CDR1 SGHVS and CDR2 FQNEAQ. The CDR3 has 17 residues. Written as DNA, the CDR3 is TGTGCCAGCAGCCAAAGCGACAGGGAGTGGTTGACAGATACGCAGTATTTT. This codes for CASSQSDREWLTDTQYF.

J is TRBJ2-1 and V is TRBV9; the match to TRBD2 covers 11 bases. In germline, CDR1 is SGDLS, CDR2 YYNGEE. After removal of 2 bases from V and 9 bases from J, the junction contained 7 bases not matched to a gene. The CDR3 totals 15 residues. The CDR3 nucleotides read TGTGCCAGCAGCGTCCCGACTAGCGGGAATATTGAGCAGTTCTTC. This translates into CASSVPTSGNIEQFF.

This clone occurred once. The CDR3 loop reads CASSGAGHLRTDTQYF. CDR3 nucleotides: TGTGCCAGCAGTGGGGCAGGCCACCTCCGGACAGATACGCAGTATTTT. The chain combines TRBV2 with TRBJ2-3; no clear D gene. The V gene lost 4 bases and the J gene lost 3 bases, with 17 bases spanning the gap. The CDR3 extends over 16 amino acids. Germline values: CDR1 SNHLY, CDR2 FYNNEI.

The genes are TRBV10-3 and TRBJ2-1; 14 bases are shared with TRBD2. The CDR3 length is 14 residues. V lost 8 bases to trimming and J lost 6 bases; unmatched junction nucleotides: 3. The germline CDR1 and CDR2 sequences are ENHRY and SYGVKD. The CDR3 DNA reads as TGTGCCATCCAAGGACTAGCGGGGGGCAATGAGCAGTTCTTC. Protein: CAIQGLAGGNEQFF.

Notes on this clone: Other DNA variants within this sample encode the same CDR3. CDR3 protein: CASSRGGGEQFF. The CDR3 nucleotides read TGTGCCAGCAGCCGAGGGGGGGGTGAGCAGTTCTTC. This chain uses TRBV7-9 with TRBJ2-1; perhaps TRBD2 as D (7 bases). Germline CDR1 is SEHNR and CDR2 is FQNEAQ (reference sequence). Trimming took off 5 bases at V and 9 bases at J, with 11 bases between the two ends. The CDR3 sequence is 12 residues long.

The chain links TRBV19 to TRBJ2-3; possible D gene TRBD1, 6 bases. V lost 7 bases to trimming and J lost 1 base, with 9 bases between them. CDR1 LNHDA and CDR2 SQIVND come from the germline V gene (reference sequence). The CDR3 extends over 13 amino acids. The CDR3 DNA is TGTGCCAGTATTCCAGGGGGCACAGATACGCAGTATTTT. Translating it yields CASIPGGTDTQYF. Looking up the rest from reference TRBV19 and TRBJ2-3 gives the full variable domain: DGGITQSPKYLFRKEGQNVTLSCEQNLNHDAMYWYRQDPGQGLRLIYYSQIVNDFQKGDIAEGYSVSREKKESFPLTVTSAQKNPTAFYLCASIPGGTDTQYFGPGTRLTVL.

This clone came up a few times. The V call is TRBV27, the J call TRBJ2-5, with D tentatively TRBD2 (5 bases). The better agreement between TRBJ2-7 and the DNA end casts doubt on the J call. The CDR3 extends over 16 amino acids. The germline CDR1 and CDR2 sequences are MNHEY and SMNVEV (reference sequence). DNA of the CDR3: TGTGCCAGCAGTTTATGGGAGCTTAACGGGGTGGGCGAGCAGTACTTC. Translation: CASSLWELNGVGEQYF.

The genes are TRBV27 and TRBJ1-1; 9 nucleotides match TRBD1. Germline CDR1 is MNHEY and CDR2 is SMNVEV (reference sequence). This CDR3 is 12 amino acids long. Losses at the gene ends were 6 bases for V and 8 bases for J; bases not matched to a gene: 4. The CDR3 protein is CASRKTGGEAFF. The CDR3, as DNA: TGTGCCAGCAGAAAAACAGGGGGCGAAGCTTTCTTT.

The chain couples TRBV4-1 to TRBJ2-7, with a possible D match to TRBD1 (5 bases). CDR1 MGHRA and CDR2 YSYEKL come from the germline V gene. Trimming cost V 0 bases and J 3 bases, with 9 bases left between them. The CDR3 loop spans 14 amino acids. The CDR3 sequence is CASSQEGRNYEQYF. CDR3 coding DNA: TGCGCCAGCAGCCAAGAGGGGCGGAACTACGAGCAGTACTTC.

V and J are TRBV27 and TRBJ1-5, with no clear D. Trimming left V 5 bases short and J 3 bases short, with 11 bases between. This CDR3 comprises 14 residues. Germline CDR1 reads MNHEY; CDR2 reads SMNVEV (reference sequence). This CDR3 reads CASSPLRNNQPQHF. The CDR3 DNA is TGTGCCAGCAGTCCTTTGAGAAACAATCAGCCCCAGCATTTT.

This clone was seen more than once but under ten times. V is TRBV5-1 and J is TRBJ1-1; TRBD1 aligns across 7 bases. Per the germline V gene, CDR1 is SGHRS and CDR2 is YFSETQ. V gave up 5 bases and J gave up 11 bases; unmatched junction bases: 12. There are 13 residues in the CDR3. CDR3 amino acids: CASSSGDRVIAFF. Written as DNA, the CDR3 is TGCGCCAGCAGTTCAGGCGACAGGGTAATCGCTTTCTTT.

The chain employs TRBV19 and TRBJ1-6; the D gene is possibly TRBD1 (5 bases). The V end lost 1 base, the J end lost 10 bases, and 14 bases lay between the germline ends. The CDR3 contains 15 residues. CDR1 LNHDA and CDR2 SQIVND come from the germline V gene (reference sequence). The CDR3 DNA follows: TGTGCCAGTAGTATAGTCACCCAGGGAGGATCACCCCTCCACTTT. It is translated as CASSIVTQGGSPLHF.

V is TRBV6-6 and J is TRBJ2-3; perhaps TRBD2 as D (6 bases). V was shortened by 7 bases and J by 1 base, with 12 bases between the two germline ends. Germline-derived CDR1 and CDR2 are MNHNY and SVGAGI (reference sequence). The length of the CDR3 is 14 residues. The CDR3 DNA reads TGTGCCAGCAATTGGGACTCGGGCACAGATACGCAGTATTTT. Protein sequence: CASNWDSGTDTQYF.

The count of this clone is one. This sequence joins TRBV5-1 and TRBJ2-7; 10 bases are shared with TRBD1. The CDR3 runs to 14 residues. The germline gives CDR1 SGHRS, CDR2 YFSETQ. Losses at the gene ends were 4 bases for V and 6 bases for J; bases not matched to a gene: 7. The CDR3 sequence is CASSRTTGGSEQYF. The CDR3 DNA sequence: TGCGCCAGCAGCCGAACGACAGGGGGCAGCGAGCAGTACTTC.

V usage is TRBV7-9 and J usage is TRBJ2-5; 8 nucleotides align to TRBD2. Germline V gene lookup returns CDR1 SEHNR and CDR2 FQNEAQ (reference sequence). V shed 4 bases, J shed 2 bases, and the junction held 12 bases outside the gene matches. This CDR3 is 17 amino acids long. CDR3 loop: CASSSPELAGSQETQYF. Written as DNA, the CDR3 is TGTGCCAGCAGCTCCCCGGAATTAGCGGGGTCGCAAGAGACCCAGTACTTC.

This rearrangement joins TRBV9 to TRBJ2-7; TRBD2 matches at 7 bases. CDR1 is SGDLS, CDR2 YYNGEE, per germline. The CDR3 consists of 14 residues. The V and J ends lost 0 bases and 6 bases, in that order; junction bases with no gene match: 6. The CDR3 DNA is TGTGCCAGCAGCGTAGGGGCGGGAGTCTCCGAGCAGTACTTC. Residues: CASSVGAGVSEQYF.

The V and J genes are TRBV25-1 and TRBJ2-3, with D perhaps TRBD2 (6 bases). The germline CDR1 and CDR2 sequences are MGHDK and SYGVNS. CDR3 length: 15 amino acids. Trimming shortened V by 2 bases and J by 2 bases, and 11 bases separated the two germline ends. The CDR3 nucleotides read TGTGCCAGCAGTGAAGGAGGGCGTGCCACAGATACGCAGTATTTT. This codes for CASSEGGRATDTQYF.